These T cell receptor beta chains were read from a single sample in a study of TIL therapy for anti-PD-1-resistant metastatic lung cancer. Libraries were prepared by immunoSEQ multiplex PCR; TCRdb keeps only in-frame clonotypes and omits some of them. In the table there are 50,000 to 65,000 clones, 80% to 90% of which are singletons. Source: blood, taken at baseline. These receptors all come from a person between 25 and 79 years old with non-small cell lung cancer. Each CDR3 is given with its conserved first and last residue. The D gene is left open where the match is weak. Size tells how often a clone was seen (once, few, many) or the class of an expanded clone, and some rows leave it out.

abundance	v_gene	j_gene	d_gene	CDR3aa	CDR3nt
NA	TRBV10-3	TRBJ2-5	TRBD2	CAISVSGRLETQYF	TGTGCCATCAGTGTTAGCGGGAGATTAGAGACCCAGTACTTC
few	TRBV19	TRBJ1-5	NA	CASSVGGLTQPQHF	TGTGCCAGTAGTGTTGGGGGGCTGACTCAGCCCCAGCATTTT
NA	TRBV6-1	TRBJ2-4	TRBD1	CASSEGYRGWVKNIQYF	TGTGCCAGCAGTGAAGGATACAGGGGGTGGGTTAAGAACATTCAGTACTTC
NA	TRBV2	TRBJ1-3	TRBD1	CASSSRTGIASGNTIYF	TGTGCCAGCAGTAGCCGGACAGGTATAGCCTCCGGAAACACCATATATTTT
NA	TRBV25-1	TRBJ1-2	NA	CASSSAGRNYGYTF	TGTGCCAGCAGTTCGGCCGGGAGGAACTATGGCTACACCTTC
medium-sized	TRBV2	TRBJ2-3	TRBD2	CASSDPEREPDTQYF	TGTGCCAGCAGTGACCCTGAGCGGGAGCCAGATACGCAGTATTTT
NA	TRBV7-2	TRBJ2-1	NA	CASSFKPYNEQFF	TGTGCCAGCAGCTTTAAGCCTTACAATGAGCAGTTCTTC
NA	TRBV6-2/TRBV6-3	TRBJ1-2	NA	CASSPLAGYGYTF	TGTGCCAGCAGTCCCCTCGCGGGCTATGGCTACACCTTC
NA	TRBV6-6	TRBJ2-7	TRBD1	CASSADRAPYEQYF	TGTGCCAGCAGTGCGGACAGGGCGCCCTACGAGCAGTACTTC
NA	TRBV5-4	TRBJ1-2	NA	CASSRSLGMGKGYTF	TGTGCCAGCAGCCGGAGCTTGGGGATGGGGAAGGGCTACACCTTC
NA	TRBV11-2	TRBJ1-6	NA	CASSLVSGVNSPLHF	TGTGCCAGCAGCTTAGTTTCAGGGGTTAATTCACCCCTCCACTTT
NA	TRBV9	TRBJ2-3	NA	CASGGPFTDTQYF	TGTGCCAGCGGGGGACCGTTCACAGATACGCAGTATTTT
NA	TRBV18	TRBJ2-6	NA	CASSATEISGANVLTF	TGTGCCAGCTCTGCGACGGAAATCTCTGGGGCCAACGTCCTGACTTTC
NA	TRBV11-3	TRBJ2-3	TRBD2	CASSLGLAATDTQYF	TGTGCCAGCAGCTTAGGACTAGCGGCAACAGATACGCAGTATTTT
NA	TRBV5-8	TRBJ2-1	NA	CASSTGRTVSYNEQFF	TGTGCCAGCAGCACAGGGAGAACGGTCTCCTACAATGAGCAGTTCTTC
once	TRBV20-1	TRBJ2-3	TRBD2	CSASLAGDGTDTQYF	TGCAGTGCTAGTTTAGCGGGGGATGGCACAGATACGCAGTATTTT
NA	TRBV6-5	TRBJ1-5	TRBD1	CASSLQGAAQPQHF	TGTGCCAGCAGCCTACAGGGGGCTGCTCAGCCCCAGCATTTT
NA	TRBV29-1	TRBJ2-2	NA	CSVEDGQETGELFF	TGCAGCGTTGAAGACGGGCAGGAAACCGGGGAGCTGTTTTTT
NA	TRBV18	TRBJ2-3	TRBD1	CASSPDREGTDTQYF	TGTGCCAGCTCCCCGGACAGGGAAGGCACAGATACGCAGTATTTT
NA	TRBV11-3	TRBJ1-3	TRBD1	CASSFGAGTGGENTIYF	TGTGCCAGCAGCTTCGGAGCCGGGACAGGGGGCGAAAACACCATATATTTT
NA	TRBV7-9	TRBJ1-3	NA	CASSLALGSPSGNTIYF	TGTGCCAGCAGCTTAGCATTGGGCAGCCCCTCTGGAAACACCATATATTTT
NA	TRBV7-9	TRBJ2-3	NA	CASKRVSSTDTQYF	TGTGCCAGCAAGAGGGTTTCCAGCACAGATACGCAGTATTTT
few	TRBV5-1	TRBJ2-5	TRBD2	CASRVSSGSQETQYF	TGCGCCAGCAGGGTGTCTAGCGGTTCCCAAGAGACCCAGTACTTC
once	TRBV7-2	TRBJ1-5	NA	CASSLGTNQPQHF	TGTGCCAGCAGCTTAGGCACAAATCAGCCCCAGCATTTT
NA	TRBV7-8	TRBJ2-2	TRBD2	CASSFRGGTTGELFF	TGTGCCAGCAGCTTCCGGGGGGGGACTACCGGGGAGCTGTTTTTT
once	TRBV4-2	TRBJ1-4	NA	CASRTEVYGEKLFF	TGTGCCAGCCGGACAGAGGTATATGGTGAAAAACTGTTTTTT
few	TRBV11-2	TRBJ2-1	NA	CASSSIDDTGAYNEQFF	TGTGCCAGCAGCTCGATTGACGATACGGGGGCCTACAATGAGCAGTTCTTC
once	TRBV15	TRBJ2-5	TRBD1	CATSRTGRETQYF	TGTGCCACCAGCAGGACAGGGCGTGAGACCCAGTACTTC
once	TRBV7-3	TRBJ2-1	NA	CASSLLGGAYNEQFF	TGTGCCAGCAGCCTGCTGGGTGGAGCTTACAATGAGCAGTTCTTC
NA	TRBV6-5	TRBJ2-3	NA	CASTPTSKNTQYF	TGTGCCAGCACCCCGACAAGTAAAAATACGCAGTATTTT
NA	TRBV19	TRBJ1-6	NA	CASTAGAGSPLHF	TGTGCCAGTACCGCAGGGGCGGGTTCACCCCTCCACTTT
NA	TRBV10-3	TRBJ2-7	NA	CASRQASDEQYF	TGTGCCAGTCGACAGGCATCGGACGAGCAGTACTTC
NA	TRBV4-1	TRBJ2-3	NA	CASSQAGPRSTDTQYF	TGCGCCAGCAGCCAAGCTGGACCAAGGAGCACAGATACGCAGTATTTT
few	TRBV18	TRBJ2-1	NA	CASSPPIANEQFF	TGTGCCAGCTCACCACCTATCGCGAATGAGCAGTTCTTC
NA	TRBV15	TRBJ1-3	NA	CATSRFLGSTGNTIYF	TGTGCCACCAGCAGATTCTTGGGCTCGACTGGAAACACCATATATTTT
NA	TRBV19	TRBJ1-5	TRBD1	CASSIDQGRGSNQPQHF	TGTGCCAGTAGTATAGATCAGGGCAGGGGGAGCAATCAGCCCCAGCATTTT
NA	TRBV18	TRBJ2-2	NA	CASSPVTHSNTGELFF	TGTGCCAGCTCACCGGTGACTCACTCGAACACCGGGGAGCTGTTTTTT
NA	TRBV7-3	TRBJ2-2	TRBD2	CASRPAGANTGELFF	TGTGCCAGCAGGCCTGCGGGAGCGAACACCGGGGAGCTGTTTTTT
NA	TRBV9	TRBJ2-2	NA	CASSVAATGELFF	TGTGCCAGCAGCGTAGCGGCAACCGGGGAGCTGTTTTTT
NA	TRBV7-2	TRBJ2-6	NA	CASSESTGANVLTF	TGTGCCAGCAGCGAGTCCACTGGGGCCAACGTCCTGACTTTC
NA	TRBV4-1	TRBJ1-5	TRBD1	CASSPGQGLQPQHF	TGCGCCAGCAGCCCCGGACAGGGCCTTCAGCCCCAGCATTTT
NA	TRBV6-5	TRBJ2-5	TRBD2	CASRRLAGGGETQYF	TGTGCCAGCAGGAGACTAGCGGGGGGTGGGGAGACCCAGTACTTC
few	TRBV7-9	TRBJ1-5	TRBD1	CASSLRGGQGNQPQHF	TGTGCCAGCAGTCTTCGTGGCGGACAGGGCAATCAGCCCCAGCATTTT
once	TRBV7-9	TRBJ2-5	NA	CASSREGAVWETQYF	TGTGCCAGCAGCCGCGAAGGCGCGGTTTGGGAGACCCAGTACTTC